This T cell receptor (beta chain) was captured by sequencing in a study of blood T cell repertoires in COVID-19. Study summary: T cells, B-cell-depleted T cells, or PBMCs supplied cDNA or gDNA.

The authors' processing: For nucleated cells, counts were estimated from reference gene primer amplification. Here immunoSEQ multiplex PCR was the method, and the copy in TCRdb shows in-frame clones only, minus some. D and trimming were read from the DNA, whereas the V and J calls and clone size are those reported in that table. The profile covers approximately 300,000 clones, with around 87% appearing a single time and 1% taken by the ten largest. Germline CDR1 is ENHRY and CDR2 is SYGVKD. This CDR3 spans 17 amino acids. V shed 0 bases, J shed 8 bases, and the junction held 13 bases outside the gene matches.

The genes are TRBV10-3 and TRBJ1-2; 9 nucleotides agree with TRBD1. This TCR derives from a man aged 50-60 years with active or convalescent COVID-19. The specimen sequenced was peripheral blood. Written as DNA, the CDR3 is TGTGCCATCAGTGAGTCTCCCGCGACAGGGGGAGCTAAGGGCTACACCTTC. Translated: CAISESPATGGAKGYTF.